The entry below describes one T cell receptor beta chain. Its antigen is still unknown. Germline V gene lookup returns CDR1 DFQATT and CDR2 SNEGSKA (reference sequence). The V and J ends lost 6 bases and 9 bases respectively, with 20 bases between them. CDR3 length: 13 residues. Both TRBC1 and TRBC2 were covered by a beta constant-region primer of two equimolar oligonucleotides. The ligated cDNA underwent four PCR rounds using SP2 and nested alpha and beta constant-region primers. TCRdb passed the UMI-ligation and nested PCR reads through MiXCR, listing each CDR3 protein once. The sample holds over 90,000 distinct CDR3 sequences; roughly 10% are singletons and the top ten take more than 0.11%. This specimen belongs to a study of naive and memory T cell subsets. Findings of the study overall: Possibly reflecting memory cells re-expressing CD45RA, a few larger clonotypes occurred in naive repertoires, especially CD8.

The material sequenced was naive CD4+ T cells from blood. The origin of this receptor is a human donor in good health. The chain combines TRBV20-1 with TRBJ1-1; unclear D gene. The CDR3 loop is CSANHAARKKAFF. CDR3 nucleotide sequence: TGCAGTGCGAATCATGCAGCAAGAAAAAAAGCTTTCTTT.